This T cell receptor (beta chain) was sequenced for a study of T cells in Graves' hyperthyroidism and ophthalmopathy (dated by TCRdb to about 2019). Study-wide context: Peripheral blood samples were taken at the time of initial diagnosis, prior to any treatment. The paper describes TCR Vbeta CDR3 sequencing of 130 to 150 peripheral blood samples, made up of about 40 ophthalmopathy patients, more than 70 hyperthyroidism patients and 17 progressor patients. TCR V-J signatures able to tell the groups apart were searched for in a discovery cohort of approximately 95 patients, of whom fewer than 45 had Graves' ophthalmopathy and 55 to 60 had stable Graves' hyperthyroidism. After sampling, hyperthyroidism patients received methimazole starting at 30 mg daily, and ophthalmopathy patients received high-dose intravenous methylprednisolone. Prospective prediction of ophthalmopathy was tested in an independent validation cohort of 18 to 20 hyperthyroidism patients and 17 patients who later progressed to ophthalmopathy. Thyroid tissue and blood T-cell repertoires from more than 5 Graves' hyperthyroidism patients were also compared in the study. The 75 to 100 discovery patients were randomly split 7:3 into training and test sets. On the study overall, not on this receptor specifically: A model built on a 13 V-J signature distinguished ophthalmopathy from stable hyperthyroidism, reaching about 89% sensitivity and around 82% specificity in cross-validation and 80%/75% in testing. In validation, progression to ophthalmopathy was predicted by the model with approximately 67% sensitivity and 72.22% specificity, a median of 6.5 months before onset. Blood samples also contained most of the expanded thyroid clonotypes (frequency above 0.001), which suggests that blood repertoires may reflect thyroid immune responses. Sample size was not statistically predetermined, and blinding of investigators to group allocation was not performed.

Stable Graves' hyperthyroidism was defined as the absence of progression to ophthalmopathy over 18 months of follow-up. Hyperthyroidism patients were aged 18 to 65 years and newly diagnosed, with disease duration of less than 2 months. Patients with uncontrolled infections, other autoimmune diseases, pregnancy or lactation were excluded. Diagnoses relied on clinical symptoms, serum thyroxine and TRAb, thyroid ultrasound and orbital computed tomography. PBMCs were isolated from more than 8 ml of fresh peripheral blood by Ficoll-Paque density gradient centrifugation. Total RNA was extracted with Trizol reagent, and quality was checked on an Agilent 2100 Bioanalyzer. TCR beta CDR3 regions were amplified from RNA transcripts. A first-round RT-PCR of the TCR CDR3 used the HTBI primer set with the Qiagen OneStep RT-PCR kit. Libraries were constructed in a second round of multiplex PCR, after which size selection and purification were carried out. Sequencing of the libraries was done on an Illumina HiSeq2000 using paired-end 100 bp reads. The paper's data handling went like this. SOAPnuke was used to process the raw data, with reads discarded if the reads contained adapters or uncalled bases, had a mean Phred below 15, or lacked an exact constant-primer or identifier match. COPE v1.2.5 was used to merge the high-quality paired reads, and each unique nucleotide sequence was defined as a clonotype. MiTCR v1.1 was used to align clonotypes to the IMGT TRBV, TRBD and TRBJ reference segments. Only V-J combinations with frequency above 0.0001, covering about 99% of repertoires, were analysed. The TCS score was defined as the ratio of F50 (clonal expansion) to E x V (chaos), calculated using BLOSUM62-based TCRdist between CDR3 peptides within each V-J. Welch's t-statistics and random forest reduced around 520 V-J features to about 13, which were used in a naive Bayes classifier (R e1071). TCRdb reprocessed the public reads (quality trimming at Q25 with fastp, clone calling with MiXCR) and kept in-frame beta chains. Rows with a matching CDR3 protein are joined into one entry that keeps the most common DNA and genes. These V and J calls rely on TCRdb rather than the paper's analysis. This sample holds a few hundred thousand distinct CDR3 sequences; roughly 18% were observed only once. Under 55% of the sample comes from the top ten.

About this clonotype: No cognate antigen has been identified for it. No quality values exist for individual bases; no much larger clone is one base distant.

The material sequenced was blood. The receptor was derived from a woman aged 50 to 60 with Graves' hyperthyroidism.

The CDR3 in this case is CSGEGAGQETQYF. The base sequence is TGCAGTGGAGAGGGGGCGGGGCAAGAGACCCAGTACTTC. The rearrangement combines TRBV20-1 with TRBJ2-5; the D segment could be TRBD1, given 7 matching bases. CDR1 and CDR2 are drawn from the germline V gene (reference sequence): DFQATT, SNEGSKA. Trimming removed 7 bases from V and 2 bases from J, leaving 14 bases between the germline ends. The CDR3 runs 13 residues from the cysteine to the phenylalanine. Only CDR3 DNA is held: 39 bases, read in frame from base 1.